Listed below are T cell receptor beta chains from one sample, sequenced in a study of blood T cell repertoires in COVID-19. The table came from immunoSEQ multiplex PCR; TCRdb's copy has only in-frame clones and leaves some out. The sample includes 400,000 to 450,000 clones, about 89% of them seen just once. Source material: peripheral blood. The receptor source for this set is a woman aged 40 to 55 with COVID-19, enrolled during active disease. Each CDR3 is given with its conserved first and last residue. A D gene is named only where the DNA matches it firmly. The size field is filled for only some rows; it gives once, few, many or a size class.

j_gene,abundance,d_gene,v_gene,CDR3aa,CDR3nt
TRBJ2-1,NA,TRBD2,TRBV4-3,CASSQDTREGENEQFF,TGCGCCAGCAGCCAAGATACCCGGGAGGGGGAGAATGAGCAGTTCTTC
TRBJ1-1,NA,NA,TRBV2,CASADTYTEAFF,TGTGCCAGCGCAGACACCTACACTGAAGCTTTCTTT
TRBJ1-1,NA,TRBD1,TRBV18,CASSPGQGWTTEAFF,TGTGCCAGCTCACCGGGACAGGGATGGACGACTGAAGCTTTCTTT
TRBJ1-1,NA,TRBD1,TRBV9,CASSMQGANTEAFF,TGTGCCAGCAGTATGCAGGGGGCGAACACTGAAGCTTTCTTT
TRBJ1-6,NA,NA,TRBV18,CASSPVQGGDSPLHF,TGTGCCAGCTCACCCGTACAGGGTGGGGATTCACCCCTCCACTTT
TRBJ1-4,NA,NA,TRBV4-1,CASSQDGRGGEKLFF,TGCGCCAGCAGCCAAGATGGGAGGGGTGGCGAAAAACTGTTTTTT
TRBJ2-7,NA,TRBD1,TRBV15,CATSRDLDRDPYEQYF,TGTGCCACCAGCAGAGATTTGGACAGGGACCCCTACGAGCAGTACTTC
TRBJ1-6,NA,NA,TRBV5-8,CASSWGLSGALHF,TGTGCCAGCTCGTGGGGGCTTAGTGGGGCCCTCCACTTT
TRBJ2-5,NA,NA,TRBV7-2,CASSSGTQYF,TGTGCCAGCAGCTCGGGGACCCAGTACTTC
TRBJ1-2,NA,TRBD1,TRBV28,CASSPDRGKGGYTF,TGTGCCAGCAGTCCCGACAGGGGAAAAGGCGGCTACACCTTC
TRBJ2-3,NA,TRBD2,TRBV3-1/TRBV3-2,CASSTRTSGRGDTQYF,TGTGCCAGCAGCACGCGGACTAGCGGGAGAGGAGATACGCAGTATTTT
TRBJ2-1,NA,NA,TRBV6-5,CASSPREYNEQFF,TGTGCCAGCAGCCCCCGGGAATACAATGAGCAGTTCTTC
TRBJ2-2,NA,TRBD1,TRBV27,CASSLQTGQENTGELFF,TGTGCCAGCAGTTTACAGACGGGACAGGAGAACACCGGGGAGCTGTTTTTT
TRBJ2-5,NA,TRBD2,TRBV7-3,CASSPSGGEETQYF,TGTGCCAGCAGCCCTTCGGGAGGTGAAGAGACCCAGTACTTC
TRBJ2-3,NA,TRBD2,TRBV6-6,CASSRTRLAGGGRDTQYF,TGTGCCAGCAGTCGCACCCGACTAGCGGGGGGTGGCAGAGATACGCAGTATTTT
TRBJ2-1,NA,NA,TRBV7-2,CASSSGDRLRNNEQFF,TGTGCCAGCAGCTCCGGAGACAGGCTTCGGAACAATGAGCAGTTCTTC
TRBJ1-5,NA,TRBD1,TRBV28,CASSTMTGGQPQHF,TGTGCCAGCAGCACAATGACAGGGGGTCAGCCCCAGCATTTT
TRBJ2-2,NA,TRBD1,TRBV24-1,CATSTGARTGELFF,TGTGCCACCAGTACAGGGGCGAGGACCGGGGAGCTGTTTTTT
TRBJ2-1,NA,TRBD2,TRBV5-6,CASSLAGAAYNEQFF,TGTGCCAGCAGCCTAGCGGGAGCAGCGTACAATGAGCAGTTCTTC
TRBJ2-1,NA,TRBD1,TRBV2,CASWDRGSSSYNEQFF,TGTGCCAGCTGGGACAGGGGTTCTAGCTCCTACAATGAGCAGTTCTTC
TRBJ1-4,NA,NA,TRBV7-9,CASSTERWQGPEKLFF,TGTGCCAGCAGCACTGAGAGGTGGCAGGGGCCTGAAAAACTGTTTTTT
TRBJ2-1,NA,TRBD2,TRBV18,CASSQGLAGDNEQFF,TGTGCCAGCTCACAGGGACTAGCGGGAGACAATGAGCAGTTCTTC
TRBJ2-3,NA,NA,TRBV7-9,CASSLGREPGDTQYF,TGTGCCAGCAGCTTAGGGAGGGAACCAGGGGATACGCAGTATTTT
TRBJ2-2,NA,NA,TRBV25-1,CASRGQNTGELFF,TGTGCCAGCAGGGGACAGAACACCGGGGAGCTGTTTTTT
TRBJ1-2,NA,NA,TRBV7-9,CASSLDSSYGYTF,TGTGCCAGCAGCTTAGATTCGTCCTATGGCTACACCTTC
TRBJ1-2,NA,TRBD1,TRBV6-5,CASTVQGAGGYTF,TGTGCCAGCACCGTACAGGGGGCCGGTGGCTACACCTTC
TRBJ2-7,NA,NA,TRBV24-1,CATSDSNSYEQYF,TGTGCCACCAGTGATTCCAACTCCTACGAGCAGTACTTC
TRBJ1-1,NA,NA,TRBV19,CASSIDLGGGTEAFF,TGTGCCAGTAGTATAGATCTCGGGGGTGGCACTGAAGCTTTCTTT
TRBJ1-1,NA,NA,TRBV19,CASSIAGPRNTEAFF,TGTGCCAGTAGTATCGCTGGCCCCCGGAACACTGAAGCTTTCTTT
TRBJ1-4,few,TRBD1,TRBV19,CASSVTGTAWEKLFF,TGTGCCAGTAGTGTCACCGGGACAGCTTGGGAAAAACTGTTTTTT
TRBJ1-6,NA,NA,TRBV25-1,CASSEGRAGDNSPLHF,TGTGCCAGCAGTGAGGGTAGGGCAGGGGATAATTCACCCCTCCACTTT
TRBJ1-5,NA,NA,TRBV29-1,CSVNSPSGAQHF,TGCAGCGTCAACAGTCCCTCAGGGGCCCAGCATTTT
TRBJ2-2,NA,NA,TRBV5-1,CASSIGQTSTGELFF,TGCGCCAGCAGCATAGGACAAACAAGCACCGGGGAGCTGTTTTTT
TRBJ2-5,NA,NA,TRBV27,CASRRENRVQETQYF,TGTGCCAGCAGAAGGGAGAACAGAGTCCAAGAGACCCAGTACTTC
TRBJ1-1,NA,NA,TRBV6-5,CASSTGNMNTEAFF,TGTGCCAGCAGCACAGGGAACATGAACACTGAAGCTTTCTTT
TRBJ1-5,NA,TRBD1,TRBV5-6,CASSAGQGAFQPQHF,TGTGCCAGCAGCGCGGGACAGGGAGCTTTTCAGCCCCAGCATTTT
TRBJ1-1,NA,NA,TRBV2,CASSRDKNTEAFF,TGTGCCAGCAGTAGGGACAAGAACACTGAAGCTTTCTTT
TRBJ2-7,NA,TRBD1,TRBV24-1,CATSDTGQNYEQYF,TGTGCCACCAGTGACACGGGACAGAACTACGAGCAGTACTTC
TRBJ1-5,NA,NA,TRBV19,CASSIAGTSWDNQPQHF,TGTGCCAGTAGTATAGCAGGCACTAGCTGGGACAATCAGCCCCAGCATTTT
TRBJ1-5,NA,TRBD1,TRBV27,CASSLFPTTGQDQPQHF,TGTGCCAGCAGTTTATTTCCCACGACAGGGCAGGATCAGCCCCAGCATTTT
TRBJ2-7,NA,NA,TRBV30,CAWAPQGQKNEQYF,TGTGCCTGGGCCCCCCAGGGGCAAAAGAACGAGCAGTACTTC
TRBJ1-3,NA,TRBD1,TRBV5-1,CASSISGTGPSGNTIYF,TGCGCCAGCAGCATTTCCGGGACAGGACCCTCTGGAAACACCATATATTTT
TRBJ2-3,NA,TRBD2,TRBV18,CASSSESGGVMADTQYF,TGTGCCAGCTCGTCGGAAAGCGGGGGTGTAATGGCAGATACGCAGTATTTT
TRBJ2-5,NA,NA,TRBV21-1,CASRQTEIPQETQYF,TGTGCCAGCAGACAGACCGAAATACCACAAGAGACCCAGTACTTC
TRBJ2-1,NA,NA,TRBV7-3,CASSPRTPGTNNEQFF,TGTGCCAGCAGCCCCCGGACTCCCGGAACAAACAATGAGCAGTTCTTC
TRBJ1-3,NA,NA,TRBV5-6,CASSSQGGNTIYF,TGTGCCAGCAGCTCCCAGGGGGGAAACACCATATATTTT
TRBJ2-3,NA,NA,TRBV9,CASSPPEGGGTQYF,TGTGCCAGCAGCCCCCCAGAGGGAGGGGGTACGCAGTATTTT